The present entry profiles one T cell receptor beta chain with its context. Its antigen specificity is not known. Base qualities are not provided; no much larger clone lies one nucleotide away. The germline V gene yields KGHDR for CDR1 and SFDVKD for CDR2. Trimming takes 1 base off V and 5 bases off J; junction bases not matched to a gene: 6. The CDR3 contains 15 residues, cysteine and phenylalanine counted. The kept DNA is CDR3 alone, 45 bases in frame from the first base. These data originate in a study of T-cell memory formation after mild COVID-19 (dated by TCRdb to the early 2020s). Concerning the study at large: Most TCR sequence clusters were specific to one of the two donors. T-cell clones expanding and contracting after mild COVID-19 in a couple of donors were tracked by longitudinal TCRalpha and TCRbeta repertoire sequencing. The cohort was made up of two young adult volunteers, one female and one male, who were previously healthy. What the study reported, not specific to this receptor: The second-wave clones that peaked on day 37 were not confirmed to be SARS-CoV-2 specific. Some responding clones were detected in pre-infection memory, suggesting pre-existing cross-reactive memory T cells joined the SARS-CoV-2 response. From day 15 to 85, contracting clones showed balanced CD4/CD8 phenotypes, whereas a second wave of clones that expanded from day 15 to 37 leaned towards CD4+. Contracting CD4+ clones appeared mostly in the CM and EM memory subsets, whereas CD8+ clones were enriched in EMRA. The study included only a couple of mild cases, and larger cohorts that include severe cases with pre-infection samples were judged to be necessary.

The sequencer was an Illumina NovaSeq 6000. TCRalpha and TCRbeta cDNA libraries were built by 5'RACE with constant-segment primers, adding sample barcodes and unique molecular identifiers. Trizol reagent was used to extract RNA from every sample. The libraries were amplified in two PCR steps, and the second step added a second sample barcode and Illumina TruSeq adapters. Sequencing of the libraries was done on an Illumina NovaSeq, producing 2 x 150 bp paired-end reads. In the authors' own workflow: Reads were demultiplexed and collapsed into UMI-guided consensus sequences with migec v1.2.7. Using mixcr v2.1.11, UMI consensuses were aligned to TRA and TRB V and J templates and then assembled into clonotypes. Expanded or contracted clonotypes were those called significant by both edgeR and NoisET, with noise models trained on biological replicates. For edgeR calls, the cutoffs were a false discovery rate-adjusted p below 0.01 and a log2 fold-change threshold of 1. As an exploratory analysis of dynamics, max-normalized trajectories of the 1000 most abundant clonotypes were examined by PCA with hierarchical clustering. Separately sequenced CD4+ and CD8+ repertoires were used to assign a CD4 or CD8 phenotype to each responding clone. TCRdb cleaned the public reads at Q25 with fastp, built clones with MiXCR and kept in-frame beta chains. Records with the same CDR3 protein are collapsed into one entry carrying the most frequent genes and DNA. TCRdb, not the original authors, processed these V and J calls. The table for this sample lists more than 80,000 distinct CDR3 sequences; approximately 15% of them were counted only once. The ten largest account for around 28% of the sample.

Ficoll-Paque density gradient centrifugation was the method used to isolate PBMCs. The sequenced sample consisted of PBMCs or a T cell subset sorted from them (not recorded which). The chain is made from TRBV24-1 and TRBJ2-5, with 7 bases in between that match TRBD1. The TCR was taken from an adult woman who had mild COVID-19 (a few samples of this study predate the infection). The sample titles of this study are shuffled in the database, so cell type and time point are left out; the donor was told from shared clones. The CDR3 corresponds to CATSDLHRGRETQYF. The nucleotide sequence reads TGTGCCACCAGTGATTTACACAGGGGAAGGGAGACCCAGTACTTC.